The rows below give T cell receptor beta chains drawn from one sample of a study of blood T cell repertoires in COVID-19. Profiled with immunoSEQ multiplex PCR; TCRdb holds only in-frame clones, not every one. The sample yields over 150,000 clones, less than 85% seen once. What was sequenced was peripheral blood. The receptors derive from a woman between 50 and 59 years old with acute or convalescent COVID-19. The conserved cysteine and the conserved F or W are not part of the CDR3 here.

cdr3_length: 12
v_call: TRBV7-9
j_call: TRBJ1-2
cdr3_aa: ASSINRVLYGYT

cdr3_length: 14
v_call: TRBV19
j_call: TRBJ2-1
cdr3_aa: ASSGQGSGRNNEQF

cdr3_length: 13
v_call: TRBV6-1
j_call: TRBJ1-5
cdr3_aa: ASSEVPRREQPQH

cdr3_length: 12
v_call: TRBV6-5
j_call: TRBJ1-1
cdr3_aa: ASRSGQLNTEAF

cdr3_length: 13
v_call: TRBV7-8
j_call: TRBJ2-7
cdr3_aa: ASSLPASGSYEQY

cdr3_length: 12
v_call: TRBV18
j_call: TRBJ2-3
cdr3_aa: ASSPGGLTDTQY

cdr3_length: 12
v_call: TRBV14
j_call: TRBJ1-1
cdr3_aa: ASSQGQMNTEAF

cdr3_length: 12
v_call: TRBV7-8
j_call: TRBJ1-6
cdr3_aa: ASSLSSYNSPLH

cdr3_length: 13
v_call: TRBV7-2
j_call: TRBJ1-2
cdr3_aa: ASSGSAGLNYGYT

cdr3_length: 14
v_call: TRBV23-1
j_call: TRBJ1-4
cdr3_aa: ASSPKGGQSREKLF

cdr3_length: 12
v_call: TRBV7-9
j_call: TRBJ2-7
cdr3_aa: ASSLGTRPYEQY

cdr3_length: 13
v_call: TRBV24-1
j_call: TRBJ2-1
cdr3_aa: ATSPDRGTYNEQF

cdr3_length: 12
v_call: TRBV19
j_call: TRBJ1-2
cdr3_aa: ASTNPAIAGGYT

cdr3_length: 11
v_call: TRBV24-1
j_call: TRBJ1-1
cdr3_aa: ATSVTGRTEAF

cdr3_length: 13
v_call: TRBV28
j_call: TRBJ2-7
cdr3_aa: ASSLVAGQSYEQY

cdr3_length: 13
v_call: TRBV3-1/TRBV3-2
j_call: TRBJ2-7
cdr3_aa: ASSQGLAGAYEQY

cdr3_length: 11
v_call: TRBV29-1
j_call: TRBJ2-7
cdr3_aa: SALAAARLEQY

cdr3_length: 15
v_call: TRBV7-2
j_call: TRBJ1-6
cdr3_aa: ASSETGTGHYNSPLH

cdr3_length: 13
v_call: TRBV18
j_call: TRBJ1-1
cdr3_aa: ASSPSTGMNTEAF

cdr3_length: 13
v_call: TRBV25-1
j_call: TRBJ1-3
cdr3_aa: ASSELGTLENTIY

cdr3_length: 14
v_call: TRBV7-8
j_call: TRBJ2-1
cdr3_aa: ASSLGQGVSYNEQF

cdr3_length: 12
v_call: TRBV9
j_call: TRBJ2-2
cdr3_aa: ASLRGGNTGELF

cdr3_length: 13
v_call: TRBV2
j_call: TRBJ1-6
cdr3_aa: ASSEAGRGNSPLH

cdr3_length: 15
v_call: TRBV30
j_call: TRBJ2-1
cdr3_aa: AWSPTLRGSSYNEQF

cdr3_length: 12
v_call: TRBV7-9
j_call: TRBJ1-1
cdr3_aa: ASSPGQAAGTAF

cdr3_length: 9
v_call: TRBV27
j_call: TRBJ2-1
cdr3_aa: ASNRGNEQF

cdr3_length: 13
v_call: TRBV28
j_call: TRBJ2-1
cdr3_aa: ASIRSGGSYNEQF

cdr3_length: 13
v_call: TRBV7-9
j_call: TRBJ2-1
cdr3_aa: ASSLGGTGKNEQF

cdr3_length: 15
v_call: TRBV21-1
j_call: TRBJ1-2
cdr3_aa: ASSKNRTSDVPNGYT